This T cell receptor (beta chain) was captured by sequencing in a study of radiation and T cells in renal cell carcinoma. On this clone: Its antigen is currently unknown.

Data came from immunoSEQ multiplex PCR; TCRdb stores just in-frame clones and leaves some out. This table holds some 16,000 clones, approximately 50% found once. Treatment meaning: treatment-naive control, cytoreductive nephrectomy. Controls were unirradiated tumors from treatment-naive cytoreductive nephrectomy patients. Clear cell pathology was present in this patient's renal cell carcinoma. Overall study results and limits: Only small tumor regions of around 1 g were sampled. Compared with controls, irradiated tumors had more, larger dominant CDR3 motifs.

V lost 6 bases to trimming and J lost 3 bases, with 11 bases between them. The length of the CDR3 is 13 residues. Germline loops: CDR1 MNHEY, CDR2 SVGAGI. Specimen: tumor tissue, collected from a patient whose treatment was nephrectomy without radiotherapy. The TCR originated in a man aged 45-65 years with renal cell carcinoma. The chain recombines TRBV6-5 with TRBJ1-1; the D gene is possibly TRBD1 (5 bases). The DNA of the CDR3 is TGTGCCAGCAGGGAAGAGGGGTACACTGAAGCTTTCTTT. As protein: CASREEGYTEAFF.